The T cell receptor (beta chain) under discussion was sequenced for a study of OX40 agonist ivuxolimab in advanced cancers. Looking at the study overall: Patients' therapy was ivuxolimab, an antibody that acts as an agonist of OX40 (CD134). Patients assigned to dose escalation were diagnosed with hepatocellular carcinoma, melanoma, renal cell or head and neck cancer.

Assay used: immunoSEQ multiplex PCR; TCRdb lists only in-frame clones, some missing. The sample lists under 70,000 clones, more than 90% seen once, with 0.62% in the top ten. General study points: Low normalized T-cell clonal expansion also characterized some of the nonresponders. CD4+ T cells averaged fewer expanded clones than CD8+ T cells.

Worth noting for this clone: Its antigen is undetermined.

The CDR3 sequence is 14 residues long. With 4 bases removed from V and 5 bases from J, the gap between germline ends came to 13 bases. Germline CDR1 reads SGHKS; CDR2 reads YYEKEE (reference sequence). The sample here was CD4+ or CD8+ T cells sorted from blood, taken in a trial of the OX40 agonist ivuxolimab. V and J are TRBV5-5 and TRBJ2-1; TRBD1 is a possible D gene (5 bases). The sequence derives from an adult with an advanced solid tumor such as melanoma, head and neck, liver or kidney cancer. As DNA, the CDR3 is TGTGCCAGCAGCCGGGCAGGGATAAACAATGAGCAGTTCTTC. It translates to CASSRAGINNEQFF.